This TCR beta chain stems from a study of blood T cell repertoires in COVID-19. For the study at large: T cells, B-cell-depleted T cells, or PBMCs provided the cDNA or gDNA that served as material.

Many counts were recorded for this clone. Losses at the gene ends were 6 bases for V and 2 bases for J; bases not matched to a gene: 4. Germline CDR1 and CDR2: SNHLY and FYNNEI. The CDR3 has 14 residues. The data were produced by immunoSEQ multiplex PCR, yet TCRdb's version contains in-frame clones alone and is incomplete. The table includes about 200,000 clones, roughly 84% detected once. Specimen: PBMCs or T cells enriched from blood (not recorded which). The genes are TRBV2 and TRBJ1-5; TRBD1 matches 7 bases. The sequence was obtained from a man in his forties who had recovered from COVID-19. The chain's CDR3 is CASSNTGGNQPQHF. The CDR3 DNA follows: TGTGCCAGCAGCAATACAGGGGGCAATCAGCCCCAGCATTTT.